The source of this TCR beta chain is a study of cytomegalovirus exposure and HLA in healthy donors (dated by TCRdb to 2016 to 2017). About the study as a whole: The 650 to 750 repertoires of the first cohort and the 120 validation repertoires were produced on the same platform, according to a later analysis. Along with the roughly 700-subject first cohort, a separate validation cohort of over a hundred different subjects was used. The study was designed to test whether signatures of past pathogen exposure could be identified by cataloging public T cell receptors. To predict cytomegalovirus infection status, the study brought together high-throughput TCR immunosequencing, statistical association of individual TCRs with disease status, and machine learning. What the work shows at the level of the full study, not this receptor alone: A later analysis lacked HLA typing for the validation cohort, so it scored co-occurrence in that cohort across all 110 or so repertoires. In vitro tests confirmed that a few of the cytomegalovirus-associated TCR beta chains recognize cytomegalovirus antigens. Most TCR sequences were seen in very few donors, while some public TCRs were found in many individuals. A later analysis found that TCRs clustered in the first cohort also tended to co-occur in the 120 validation repertoires, with more than 90% of cluster scores above 0. The classifier was reported to diagnose cytomegalovirus status with high specificity and sensitivity in both the original cohort and the validation cohort. A total of 150 to 200 TCR beta chains were listed by the study as associated with cytomegalovirus. According to the authors, the approach could potentially be generalized to other disease states and immunological phenotypes.

Remarks on this clone: The clone's antigen remains unknown. It has no much larger one-base neighbor in the sample; base qualities were not kept.

Separate from the approximately 670-subject first cohort, the validation cohort of roughly 110 subjects was the group to which the donors belonged. The protocol used for the library was the immunoSEQ multiplex PCR assay. As for the original processing: To diagnose cytomegalovirus status from the catalog of TCR beta chain sequences, a statistical classification framework was built. TCRdb took over this immuneACCESS table, retaining in-frame rearrangements with V and J assigned. Such tables are incomplete; in checked studies, under half of the missing clones stem from an unresolved V gene, and the remainder is unexplained. The DNA was the basis for D and trimming; V, J and clone size are from that table. For this sample there are about 130,000 clones; around nine tenths appear just once. The ten biggest clones cover 1.4% of the sample. The TCR originated in a man younger than 45 in good health and CMV-seronegative. Sequencing was carried out using PBMCs.

The CDR3 protein is CASSVGGTEIQYF. The sequenced DNA: TGTGCCAGCAGCGTCGGAGGCACGGAAATTCAGTACTTC. Recombination linked TRBV9 to TRBJ2-4; TRBD2 could be the D gene, as 5 bases match. The CDR3 numbers 13 residues from cysteine through phenylalanine. CDR3 DNA is the only sequence kept; it has 39 bases, read in frame from the first base. The germline V gene gives CDR1 as SGDLS and CDR2 as YYNGEE. Trimming costs V 2 bases and J 10 bases, and their ends lie 13 bases apart.